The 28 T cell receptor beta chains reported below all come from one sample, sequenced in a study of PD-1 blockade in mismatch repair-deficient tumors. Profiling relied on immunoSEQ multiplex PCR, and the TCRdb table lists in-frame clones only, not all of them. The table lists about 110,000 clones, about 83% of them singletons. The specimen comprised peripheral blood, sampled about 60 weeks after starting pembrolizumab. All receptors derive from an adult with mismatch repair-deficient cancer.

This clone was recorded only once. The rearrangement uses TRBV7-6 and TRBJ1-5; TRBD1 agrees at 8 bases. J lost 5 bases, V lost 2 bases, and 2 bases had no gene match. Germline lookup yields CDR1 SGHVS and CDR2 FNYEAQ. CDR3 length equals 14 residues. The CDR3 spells CASSLLTGDQPQHF. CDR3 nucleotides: TGTGCCAGCAGCTTACTGACAGGGGATCAGCCCCAGCATTTT.

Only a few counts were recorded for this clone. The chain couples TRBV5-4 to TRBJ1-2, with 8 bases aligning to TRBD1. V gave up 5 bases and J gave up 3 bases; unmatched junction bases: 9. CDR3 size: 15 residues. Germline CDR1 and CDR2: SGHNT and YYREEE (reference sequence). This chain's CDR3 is CASRNYGTGHYGYTF. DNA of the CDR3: TGTGCCAGCAGAAACTACGGGACAGGACACTATGGCTACACCTTC.

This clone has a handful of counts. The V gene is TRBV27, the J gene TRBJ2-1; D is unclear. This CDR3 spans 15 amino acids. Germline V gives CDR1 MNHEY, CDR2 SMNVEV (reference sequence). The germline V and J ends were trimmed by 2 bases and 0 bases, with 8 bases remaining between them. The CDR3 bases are TGTGCCAGCAGTTTAGTTAGCCCCTCCTACAATGAGCAGTTCTTC. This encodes CASSLVSPSYNEQFF.

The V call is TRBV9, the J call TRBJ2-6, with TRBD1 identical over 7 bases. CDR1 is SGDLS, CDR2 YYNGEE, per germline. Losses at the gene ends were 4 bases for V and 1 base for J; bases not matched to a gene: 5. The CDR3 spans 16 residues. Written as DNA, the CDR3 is TGTGCCAGCAGCTACTGGACAGGTTCTGGGGCCAACGTCCTGACTTTC. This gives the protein CASSYWTGSGANVLTF.

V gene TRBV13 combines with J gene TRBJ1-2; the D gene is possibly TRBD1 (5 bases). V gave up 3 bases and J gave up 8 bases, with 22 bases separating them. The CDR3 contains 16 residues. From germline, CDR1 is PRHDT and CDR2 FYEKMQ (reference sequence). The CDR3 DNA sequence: TGTGCCAGCAGCTTGGATAGTAAGGAGGGGATGGGCGGCTACACCTTC. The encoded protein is CASSLDSKEGMGGYTF.

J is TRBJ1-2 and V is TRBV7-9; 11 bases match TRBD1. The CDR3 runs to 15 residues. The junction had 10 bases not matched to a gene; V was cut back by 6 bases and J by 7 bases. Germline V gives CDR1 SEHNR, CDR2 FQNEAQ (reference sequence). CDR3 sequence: CASSFSRDRGFGYTF. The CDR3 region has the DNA TGTGCCAGCAGTTTCAGTAGGGACAGGGGGTTTGGCTACACCTTC.

The CDR3: CASSHAGGRGNEQYF. Written as DNA, the CDR3 is TGTGCCAGCAGCCACGCAGGGGGCAGGGGCAACGAGCAGTACTTC. The chain couples TRBV11-2 to TRBJ2-7; TRBD1 aligns across 8 bases. Germline assignment: CDR1 SGHAT and CDR2 FQNNGV. The V segment lost 5 bases and the J segment 5 bases; nucleotides outside the gene matches: 11. The CDR3 has 15 amino acids.

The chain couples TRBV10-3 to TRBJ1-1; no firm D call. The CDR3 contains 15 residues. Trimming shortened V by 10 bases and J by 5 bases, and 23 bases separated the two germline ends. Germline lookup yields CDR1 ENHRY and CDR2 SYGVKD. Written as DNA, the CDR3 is TGTGCCACATCAAAAGGTACACCTGAACATACTGAAGCTTTCTTT. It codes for CATSKGTPEHTEAFF.

The CDR3 sequence: CASSLAGTANDEQYF. The CDR3 bases are TGTGCCAGCAGCTTGGCCGGGACCGCAAATGACGAGCAGTACTTC. The chain couples TRBV5-6 to TRBJ2-5; D may be TRBD1 or TRBD2 (5 bases each). The tail of the sequence fits TRBJ2-7 better, so the J call may be wrong. Germline CDR1 SGHDT, CDR2 YYEEEE. The CDR3 runs to 15 residues.

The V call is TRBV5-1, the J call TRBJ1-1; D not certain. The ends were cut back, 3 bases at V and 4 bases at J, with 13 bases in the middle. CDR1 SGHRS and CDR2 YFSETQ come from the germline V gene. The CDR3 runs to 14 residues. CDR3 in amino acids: CASSWTGTGTEAFF. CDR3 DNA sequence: TGCGCCAGCAGCTGGACCGGTACCGGCACTGAAGCTTTCTTT.

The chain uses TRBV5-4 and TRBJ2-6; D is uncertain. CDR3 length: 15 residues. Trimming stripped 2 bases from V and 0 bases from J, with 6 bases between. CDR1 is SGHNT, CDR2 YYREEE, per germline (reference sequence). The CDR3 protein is CASSFVPSGANVLTF. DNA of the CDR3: TGTGCCAGCAGCTTTGTGCCCTCTGGGGCCAACGTCCTGACTTTC. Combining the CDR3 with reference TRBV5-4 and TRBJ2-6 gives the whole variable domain ETGVTQSPTHLIKTRGQQVTLRCSSQSGHNTVSWYQQALGQGPQFIFQYYREEENGRGNFPPRFSGLQFPNYSSELNVNALELDDSALYLCASSFVPSGANVLTFGAGSRLTVL.

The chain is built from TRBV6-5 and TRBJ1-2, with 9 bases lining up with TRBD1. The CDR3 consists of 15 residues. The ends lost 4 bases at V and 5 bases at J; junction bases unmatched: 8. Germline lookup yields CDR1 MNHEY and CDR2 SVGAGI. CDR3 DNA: TGTGCCAGCAGTTCTAACCTGGGACAGGGTTATGGCTACACCTTC. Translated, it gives CASSSNLGQGYGYTF.

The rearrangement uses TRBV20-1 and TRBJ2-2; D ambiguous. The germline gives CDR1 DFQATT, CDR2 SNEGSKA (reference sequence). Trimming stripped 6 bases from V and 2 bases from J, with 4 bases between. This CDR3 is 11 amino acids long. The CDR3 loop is CSAQNTGELFF. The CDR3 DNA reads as TGCAGTGCGCAAAACACCGGGGAGCTGTTTTTT.

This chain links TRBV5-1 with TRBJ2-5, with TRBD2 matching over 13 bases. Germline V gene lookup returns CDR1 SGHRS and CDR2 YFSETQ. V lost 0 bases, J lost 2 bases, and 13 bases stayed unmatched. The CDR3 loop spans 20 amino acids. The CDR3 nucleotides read TGCGCCAGCAGCTTGGTGTCGTCTTTCGGACTAGCGGGAGATCAAGAGACCCAGTACTTC. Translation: CASSLVSSFGLAGDQETQYF.

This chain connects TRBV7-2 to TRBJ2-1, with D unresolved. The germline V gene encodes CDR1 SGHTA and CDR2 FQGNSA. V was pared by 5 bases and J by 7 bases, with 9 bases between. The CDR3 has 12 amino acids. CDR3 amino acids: CASSTNSNEQFF. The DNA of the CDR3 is TGTGCCAGCAGCACAAACTCAAATGAGCAGTTCTTC.

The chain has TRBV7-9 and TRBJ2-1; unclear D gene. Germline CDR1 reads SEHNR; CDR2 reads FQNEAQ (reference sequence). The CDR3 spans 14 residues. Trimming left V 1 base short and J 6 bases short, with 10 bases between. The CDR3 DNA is TGTGCCAGCAGCTTAGGGTCTCGCTTCAATGAGCAGTTCTTC. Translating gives CASSLGSRFNEQFF.

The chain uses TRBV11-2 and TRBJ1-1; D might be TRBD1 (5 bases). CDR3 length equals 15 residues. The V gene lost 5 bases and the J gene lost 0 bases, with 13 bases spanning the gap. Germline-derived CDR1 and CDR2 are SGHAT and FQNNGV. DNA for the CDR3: TGTGCCAGCAGCGTCCCTTACAGGATGAACACTGAAGCTTTCTTT. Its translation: CASSVPYRMNTEAFF.

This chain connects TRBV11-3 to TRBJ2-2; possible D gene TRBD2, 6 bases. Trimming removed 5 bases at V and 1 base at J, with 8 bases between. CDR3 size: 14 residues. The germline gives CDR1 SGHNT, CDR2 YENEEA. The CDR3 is CASSPSENTGELFF. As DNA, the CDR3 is TGTGCCAGCAGCCCTAGCGAGAACACCGGGGAGCTGTTTTTT.

Here the CDR3 DNA reads TGTGCCAGCAGCGGTGGGGTACGAGGGGGCGGCGCAGATACGCAGTATTTT. Translating gives CASSGGVRGGGADTQYF. The chain couples TRBV5-4 to TRBJ2-3; 7 bases align to TRBD1. CDR1 is SGHNT, CDR2 YYREEE, per germline (reference sequence). The CDR3 is 17 residues long. Losses at the gene ends were 4 bases for V and 4 bases for J; bases not matched to a gene: 15.

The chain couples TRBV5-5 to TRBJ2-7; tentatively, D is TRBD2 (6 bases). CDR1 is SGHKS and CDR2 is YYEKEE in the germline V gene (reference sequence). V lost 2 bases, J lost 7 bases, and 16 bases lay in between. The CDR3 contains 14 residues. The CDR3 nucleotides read TGTGCCAGCAGCTTCGGGGGAGGAAGGCGTGAGCAGTACTTC. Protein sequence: CASSFGGGRREQYF.

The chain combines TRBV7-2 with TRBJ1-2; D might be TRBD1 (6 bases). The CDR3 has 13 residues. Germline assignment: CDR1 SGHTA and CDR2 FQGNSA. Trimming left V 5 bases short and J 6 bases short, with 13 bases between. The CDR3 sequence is CASSLEGDNGYTF. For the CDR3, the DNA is TGTGCCAGCAGCCTAGAGGGGGATAATGGCTACACCTTC.

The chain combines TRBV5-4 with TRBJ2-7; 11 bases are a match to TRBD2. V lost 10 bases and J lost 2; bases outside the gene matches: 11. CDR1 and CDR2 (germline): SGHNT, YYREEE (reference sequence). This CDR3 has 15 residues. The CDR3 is CAGAIAGGKAYEQYF. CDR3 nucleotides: TGTGCCGGAGCAATAGCGGGAGGGAAAGCCTACGAGCAGTACTTC.

The chain's CDR3 is CAWGEGIPDEQYF. The CDR3 nucleotides read TGTGCCTGGGGTGAAGGAATCCCCGACGAGCAGTACTTC. The chain joins TRBV30 to TRBJ2-7, with no clear D. Trimming pared 5 bases from V and 5 bases from J, leaving 16 bases between. The CDR3 length is 13 residues. Germline loops: CDR1 GTSNPN, CDR2 SVGIG (reference sequence).

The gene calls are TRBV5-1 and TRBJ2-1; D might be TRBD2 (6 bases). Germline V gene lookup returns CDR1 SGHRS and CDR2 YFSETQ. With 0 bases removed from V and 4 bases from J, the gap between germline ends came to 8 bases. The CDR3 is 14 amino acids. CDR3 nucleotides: TGCGCCAGCAGCTTGGAGGAGGGGTACAATGAGCAGTTCTTC. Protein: CASSLEEGYNEQFF.

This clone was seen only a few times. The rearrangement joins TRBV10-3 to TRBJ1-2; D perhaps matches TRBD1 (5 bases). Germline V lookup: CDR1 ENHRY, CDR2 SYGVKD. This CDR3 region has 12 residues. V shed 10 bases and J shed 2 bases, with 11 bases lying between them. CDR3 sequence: CATQGGNYGYTF. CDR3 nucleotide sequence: TGTGCCACGCAGGGTGGGAACTATGGCTACACCTTC.

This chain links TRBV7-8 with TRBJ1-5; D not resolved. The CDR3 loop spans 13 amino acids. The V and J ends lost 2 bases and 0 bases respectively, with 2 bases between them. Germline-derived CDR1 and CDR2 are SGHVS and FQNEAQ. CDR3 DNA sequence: TGTGCCAGCAGCTTACCTAGCAATCAGCCCCAGCATTTT. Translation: CASSLPSNQPQHF.

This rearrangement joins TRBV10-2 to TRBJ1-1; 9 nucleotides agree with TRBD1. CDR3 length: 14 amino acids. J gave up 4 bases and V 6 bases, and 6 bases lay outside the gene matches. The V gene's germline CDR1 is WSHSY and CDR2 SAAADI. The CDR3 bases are TGCGCCAGCAGCCACCGGGACAGGGCCACTGAAGCTTTCTTT. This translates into CASSHRDRATEAFF.

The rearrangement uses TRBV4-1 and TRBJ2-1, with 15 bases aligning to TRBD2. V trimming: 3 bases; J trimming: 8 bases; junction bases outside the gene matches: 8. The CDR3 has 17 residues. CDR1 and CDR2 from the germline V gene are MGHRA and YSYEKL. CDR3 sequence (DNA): TGCGCCAGCAGCCAGGTCACGGGACTAGCGGGAGGCGATGAGCAGTTCTTC. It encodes CASSQVTGLAGGDEQFF.